Below are 18 T cell receptor beta chains sequenced from a single sample in a study of shared clonotypes between healthy human individuals. Assay: immunoSEQ multiplex PCR; the TCRdb copy retains only in-frame clones and omits some. The sample has 2,100,000 or so clones; around 95% are singletons. The source material was naive CD4+ T cells sorted from blood. As for subset: CD45RA+ positively selected. All receptors derive from a man in his late teens or twenties in good health.

V and J are TRBV28 and TRBJ2-7, with D tentatively TRBD1 (6 bases). The CDR3 has 14 amino acids. Trimming removed 2 bases from V and 3 bases from J, with 11 bases in between. Per the germline V gene, CDR1 is MDHEN and CDR2 is SYDVKM. In nucleotides, the CDR3 is TGTGCCAGCAGTTTACCTGACAGGTTCTACGAGCAGTACTTC. Residues: CASSLPDRFYEQYF. Complete variable domain (other parts from reference TRBV28 and TRBJ2-7): DVKVTQSSRYLVKRTGEKVFLECVQDMDHENMFWYRQDPGLGLRLIYFSYDVKMKEKGDIPEGYSVSREKKERFSLILESASTNQTSMYLCASSLPDRFYEQYFGPGTRLTVT.

This clone was observed a single time. V is TRBV30 and J is TRBJ2-5, with 10 positions matching TRBD1. CDR3 length equals 15 residues. The germline V gene has CDR1 GTSNPN and CDR2 SVGIG (reference sequence). Trimming at V came to 3 bases and at J to 4 bases, leaving 8 bases not matched to a gene. CDR3 nucleotide sequence: TGTGCCTGGAGACCGGGACAGGGGTCTTTAGAGACCCAGTACTTC. Protein: CAWRPGQGSLETQYF.

The chain combines TRBV7-2 with TRBJ2-7, with 13 positions matching TRBD2. J lost 6 bases, V lost 6 bases, and 5 bases had no gene match. CDR1 is SGHTA and CDR2 is FQGNSA in the germline V gene. The CDR3 totals 14 residues. The CDR3 DNA is TGTGCCAGCAGACTAGCGGGAGGGTCGGGCGAGCAGTACTTC. As protein: CASRLAGGSGEQYF.

The chain joins TRBV5-1 to TRBJ2-7, with D possibly matching TRBD2 (5 bases). There are 13 residues in the CDR3. Germline assignment: CDR1 SGHRS and CDR2 YFSETQ. V gave up 5 bases and J gave up 0 bases, with 9 bases separating them. In nucleotides, the CDR3 is TGCGCCAGCAGAGCGGCCAGCTCCTACGAGCAGTACTTC. This gives the protein CASRAASSYEQYF.

This chain connects TRBV6-5 to TRBJ1-6, with 9 bases that match TRBD1. This CDR3 has 16 residues. Germline CDR1 MNHEY, CDR2 SVGAGI. With 4 bases clipped from V and 4 bases from J, the junction kept 5 bases outside the gene matches. The DNA for the CDR3 is TGTGCCAGCAGTTTCCGGACAGGGGCGTATAATTCACCCCTCCACTTT. Amino acids: CASSFRTGAYNSPLHF.

This chain links TRBV30 with TRBJ2-1, with a possible D match to TRBD2 (5 bases). The V and J ends lost 4 bases and 6 bases respectively, with 10 bases between them. This CDR3 contains 12 residues. The germline CDR1 and CDR2 sequences are GTSNPN and SVGIG (reference sequence). CDR3 in DNA: TGTGCCTGGACAGCGGATAGCAATGAGCAGTTCTTC. Protein sequence: CAWTADSNEQFF. Combining the CDR3 with reference TRBV30 and TRBJ2-1 gives the whole variable domain SQTIHQWPATLVQPVGSPLSLECTVEGTSNPNLYWYRQAAGRGLQLLFYSVGIGQISSEVPQNLSASRPQDRQFILSSKKLLLSDSGFYLCAWTADSNEQFFGPGTRLTVL.

This rearrangement joins TRBV5-1 to TRBJ2-1, with a possible D match to TRBD1 (6 bases). V was trimmed by 0 bases and J by 12 bases, leaving 16 bases between them. Germline V gene sequence: CDR1 SGHRS, CDR2 YFSETQ. The CDR3 covers 14 residues. DNA of the CDR3: TGCGCCAGCAGCTTGGGTTCAGGGGACCTACTGCAGTTCTTC. Translating it yields CASSLGSGDLLQFF.

This rearrangement joins TRBV5-1 to TRBJ1-2; 8 nucleotides agree with TRBD1. The J segment lost 7 bases and the V segment lost 4 bases, leaving 9 bases of the junction unmatched. The CDR3 is made up of 14 amino acids. CDR1 and CDR2 (germline): SGHRS, YFSETQ. The CDR3 nucleotides are TGCGCCAGCAGCCCGGACAGGGTCGGACGTGGCTACACCTTC. Residues: CASSPDRVGRGYTF.

The sample holds one count of this clone. The rearrangement joins TRBV6-5 to TRBJ2-7, with a weak D call TRBD2 (6 bases). The CDR3 runs to 14 residues. V was cut by 7 bases and J by 3 bases, with 16 bases left in between. Per the germline V gene, CDR1 is MNHEY and CDR2 is SVGAGI. In nucleotides, the CDR3 is TGTGCCAGCACCTCTTTGGGACTTAACTACGAGCAGTACTTC. Its translation is CASTSLGLNYEQYF.

The V call is TRBV6-5, the J call TRBJ2-2; D perhaps matches TRBD1 (6 bases). The germline gives CDR1 MNHEY, CDR2 SVGAGI. The CDR3 runs 14 residues. Trimming shortened V by 1 base and J by 6 bases, and 9 bases separated the two germline ends. As DNA, the CDR3 is TGTGCCAGCAGTTACTTACAGGGCGCCGGGGAGCTGTTTTTT. Translation: CASSYLQGAGELFF.

This chain uses TRBV30 with TRBJ1-5; TRBD1 aligns across 10 bases. The CDR3 length is 15 residues. Unmatched junction bases numbered 6, after V lost 2 bases and J lost 5 bases. Germline values: CDR1 GTSNPN, CDR2 SVGIG (reference sequence). The CDR3 coding sequence is TGTGCCTGGAGTTCGGGACAGGGGCTATATCAGCCCCAGCATTTT. As protein: CAWSSGQGLYQPQHF. Drawing the rest from reference TRBV30 and TRBJ1-5, the complete variable domain is SQTIHQWPATLVQPVGSPLSLECTVEGTSNPNLYWYRQAAGRGLQLLFYSVGIGQISSEVPQNLSASRPQDRQFILSSKKLLLSDSGFYLCAWSSGQGLYQPQHFGDGTRLSIL.

The CDR3 DNA reads TGTGCCAGCAGTTTATCGATGAGGAATAATTCACCCCTCCACTTT. Translation: CASSLSMRNNSPLHF. This rearrangement joins TRBV27 to TRBJ1-6; D gene unclear. The germline CDR1 and CDR2 sequences are MNHEY and SMNVEV (reference sequence). There are 15 residues in the CDR3. The V end lost 0 bases, the J end lost 5 bases, and 8 bases lay between the germline ends.

The chain joins TRBV2 to TRBJ1-5; possible D gene TRBD1, 6 bases. CDR3 length equals 13 residues. Germline V gene data show CDR1 as SNHLY and CDR2 as FYNNEI. Trimming took 3 bases from V and 9 from J, leaving 12 bases between them. The CDR3 sequence: CASSEGGPPPQHF. The CDR3 DNA follows: TGTGCCAGCAGTGAGGGGGGGCCGCCGCCCCAGCATTTT.

The chain has TRBV6-6 and TRBJ2-3; TRBD1 matches 11 bases. Unmatched junction bases numbered 2, after V lost 0 bases and J lost 3 bases. CDR3 length: 16 residues. In germline, CDR1 is MNHNY, CDR2 SVGAGI (reference sequence). The chain's CDR3 is CASSYSGQGATDTQYF. The CDR3 DNA is TGTGCCAGCAGTTACTCCGGACAGGGGGCGACAGATACGCAGTATTTT.

This rearrangement joins TRBV6-5 to TRBJ1-2; no clear D gene. The CDR3 loop spans 12 amino acids. Trimming took 8 bases from V and 5 from J, leaving 12 bases between them. Germline lookup yields CDR1 MNHEY and CDR2 SVGAGI. CDR3 nucleotides: TGTGCCAGCCGGCAAAGCCTATATGGCTACACCTTC. Residues: CASRQSLYGYTF.

This sequence joins TRBV19 and TRBJ1-5; D might be TRBD1 (5 bases). The CDR3 loop spans 12 amino acids. Trimming removed 6 bases from V and 5 bases from J, with 8 bases in between. Germline V gene data show CDR1 as LNHDA and CDR2 as SQIVND (reference sequence). CDR3 protein: CASSQGYQPQHF. The CDR3 DNA sequence: TGTGCCAGTAGCCAGGGATATCAGCCCCAGCATTTT.

Comments on this clone: Other DNA variants within this sample encode the same CDR3. The chain couples TRBV5-4 to TRBJ2-3; TRBD2 matches at 9 bases. The V segment lost 0 bases and the J segment 3 bases; nucleotides outside the gene matches: 2. Germline assignment: CDR1 SGHNT and CDR2 YYREEE (reference sequence). CDR3 length: 15 amino acids. CDR3 in DNA: TGTGCCAGCAGCTTGGGTAGCGGGGGAACAGATACGCAGTATTTT. Translating gives CASSLGSGGTDTQYF. Drawing the rest from reference TRBV5-4 and TRBJ2-3, the complete variable domain is ETGVTQSPTHLIKTRGQQVTLRCSSQSGHNTVSWYQQALGQGPQFIFQYYREEENGRGNFPPRFSGLQFPNYSSELNVNALELDDSALYLCASSLGSGGTDTQYFGPGTRLTVL.

The V and J genes are TRBV7-8 and TRBJ2-1; TRBD1 is a possible D gene (6 bases). V was pared by 7 bases and J by 9 bases, with 19 bases between. This CDR3 is built from 14 residues. Per the germline V gene, CDR1 is SGHVS and CDR2 is FQNEAQ. The CDR3 loop reads CASIEGTGFGEQFF. The CDR3 DNA is TGTGCCAGCATCGAAGGAACAGGGTTCGGTGAGCAGTTCTTC.